This T cell receptor beta chain was identified during a study of CD8 T cells in ankylosing spondylitis. Study results and caveats: Previously reported in reactive arthritis synovial fluid and blood were some of the motif variants. What seemed typical of ankylosing spondylitis blood was a TCR beta motif built from about 8 highly homologous variants.

This clonotype appeared many times. The antigen is undetermined. CDR3 length equals 12 residues. The germline V and J ends were trimmed by 5 bases and 6 bases, with 10 bases remaining between them. Using its own MiXCR run on the 5' RACE reads, TCRdb lists one record per CDR3 protein. The table shows under 250,000 distinct CDR3 sequences, with approximately 7.4% occurring only once. Specimen: blood, either unsorted or a sorted T cell fraction (not recorded which). The sequence derives from a male donor with ankylosing spondylitis. This chain connects TRBV12-3 or TRBV12-4 to TRBJ1-2, with D possibly matching TRBD1 (6 bases). CDR3: CASSMGQDGYTF. The DNA for the CDR3 is TGTGCCAGCAGTATGGGACAAGATGGCTACACCTTC.